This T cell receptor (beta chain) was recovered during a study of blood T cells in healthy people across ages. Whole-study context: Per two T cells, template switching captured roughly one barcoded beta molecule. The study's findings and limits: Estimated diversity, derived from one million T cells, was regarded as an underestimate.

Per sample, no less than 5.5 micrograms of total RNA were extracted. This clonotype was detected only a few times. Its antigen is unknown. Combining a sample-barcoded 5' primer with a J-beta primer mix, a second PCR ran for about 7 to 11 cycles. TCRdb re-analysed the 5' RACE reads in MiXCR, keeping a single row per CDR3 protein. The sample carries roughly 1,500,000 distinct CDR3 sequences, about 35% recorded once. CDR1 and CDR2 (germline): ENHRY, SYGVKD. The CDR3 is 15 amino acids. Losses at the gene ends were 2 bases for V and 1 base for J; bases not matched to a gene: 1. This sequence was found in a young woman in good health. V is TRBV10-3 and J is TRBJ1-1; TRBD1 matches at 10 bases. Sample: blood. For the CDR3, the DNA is TGTGCCATCAGTGAGGGGACAGGGGCGAACACTGAAGCTTTCTTT. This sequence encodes CAISEGTGANTEAFF.